These 22 T cell receptor beta chains share one sample of origin, sequenced in a study of blood T cell repertoires in COVID-19. Using immunoSEQ multiplex PCR, the repertoire was profiled, and TCRdb retains in-frame clones only, with some absent. Counted here are roughly 220,000 clones, around 87% occurring once; the ten biggest clones make up 9.5% to 13%. Sequencing was performed on peripheral blood. These receptors came from a woman between 50 and 59 years old with COVID-19, enrolled during active disease.

The chain is built from TRBV27 and TRBJ2-2; a weak D match, TRBD2 (7 bases). CDR3 size: 15 residues. Germline V CDR1 and CDR2: MNHEY, SMNVEV (reference sequence). With 2 bases removed from V and 3 bases from J, the gap between germline ends came to 10 bases. The CDR3, as DNA: TGTGCCAGCAGTTTAAGGGGGGGGTACACCGGGGAGCTGTTTTTT. It specifies CASSLRGGYTGELFF.

This clone was detected once. The chain joins TRBV18 to TRBJ1-2, with D maybe TRBD1 (6 bases). The CDR3 covers 16 residues. The V end lost 1 base, the J end lost 0 bases, and 12 bases lay between the germline ends. CDR1 is KGHSH, CDR2 LQKENI, per germline. CDR3: CASSPRTETPNYGYTF. CDR3 DNA sequence: TGTGCCAGCTCACCACGGACAGAGACTCCTAACTATGGCTACACCTTC.

The V and J genes are TRBV6-1 and TRBJ2-3, with 11 bases matching TRBD2. Germline values: CDR1 MNHNS, CDR2 SASEGT. Germline trimming cut 6 bases from V and 3 bases from J; bases unmatched to any gene: 5. The CDR3 runs 15 residues. The CDR3 sequence is CASSLAGGQTDTQYF. CDR3 in DNA: TGTGCCAGCAGCTTAGCGGGGGGGCAGACAGATACGCAGTATTTT.

The J gene is TRBJ1-6, the V gene TRBV7-2; perhaps TRBD1 as D (6 bases). The V and J ends lost 5 bases and 10 bases respectively, with 21 bases between them. CDR3 length: 16 amino acids. The germline gives CDR1 SGHTA, CDR2 FQGNSA. The CDR3 here is CASSLPGQYPDSPLHF. CDR3 nucleotide sequence: TGTGCCAGCAGCCTCCCCGGACAGTACCCTGACTCACCCCTCCACTTT.

This clone appeared once. V is TRBV19 and J is TRBJ2-2; 9 nucleotides line up with TRBD2. After removal of 5 bases from V and 0 bases from J, the junction contained 7 bases not matched to a gene. Germline values: CDR1 LNHDA, CDR2 SQIVND (reference sequence). This CDR3 is 17 amino acids long. This CDR3 is CASSLGSGGPNTGELFF. Here the CDR3 DNA reads TGTGCCAGTAGTCTCGGTAGCGGGGGCCCGAACACCGGGGAGCTGTTTTTT.

The J gene is TRBJ1-4, the V gene TRBV5-6, with 8 bases fitting TRBD1. J was trimmed by 0 bases and V by 0 bases; bases with no gene match: 10. The CDR3 runs to 19 residues. CDR1 and CDR2 (germline): SGHDT, YYEEEE. This chain's CDR3 is CASSLDGTGFFATNEKLFF. The CDR3 DNA sequence: TGTGCCAGCAGCTTGGATGGGACAGGTTTTTTTGCAACTAATGAAAAACTGTTTTTT.

The DNA of the CDR3 is TGTGCCAGCAGCTTAAGGGGGCCCCCCTCCTACGAGCAGTACTTC. As protein: CASSLRGPPSYEQYF. This chain links TRBV7-2 with TRBJ2-7, with 7 nucleotides matching TRBD1. The CDR3 loop spans 15 amino acids. Per germline, CDR1 SGHTA and CDR2 FQGNSA. The trim removed 2 bases at V and 0 bases at J, leaving 4 bases unmatched. The full variable domain, its missing parts supplied by reference TRBV7-2 and TRBJ2-7, is GAGVSQSPSNKVTEKGKDVELRCDPISGHTALYWYRQSLGQGLEFLIYFQGNSAPDKSGLPSDRFSAERTGGSVSTLTIQRTQQEDSAVYLCASSLRGPPSYEQYFGPGTRLTVT.

The chain carries TRBV19 and TRBJ2-7; possibly TRBD1 for D (6 bases). V dropped 5 bases and J dropped 2 bases, with 13 bases sitting between them. The CDR3 covers 14 residues. CDR1 is LNHDA, CDR2 SQIVND, per germline (reference sequence). The CDR3: CASSPGTITYEQYF. The CDR3 DNA reads as TGTGCCAGTAGTCCCGGGACAATAACCTACGAGCAGTACTTC.

The chain has TRBV7-8 and TRBJ1-2; D is possibly TRBD1 (6 bases). Germline V gene lookup returns CDR1 SGHVS and CDR2 FQNEAQ. This CDR3 comprises 13 residues. The V gene lost 1 base and the J gene lost 8 bases, with 11 bases spanning the gap. The CDR3 DNA sequence: TGTGCCAGCAGCTTAGGAGGGACAAAGGGCTACACCTTC. Translated: CASSLGGTKGYTF.

The chain is built from TRBV10-3 and TRBJ1-5; 10 nucleotides line up with TRBD1. Germline lookup yields CDR1 ENHRY and CDR2 SYGVKD. This CDR3 is 14 amino acids long. V trimming: 6 bases; J trimming: 7 bases; junction bases outside the gene matches: 6. Here the CDR3 reads CAISGQGVGQPQHF. The CDR3 DNA is TGTGCCATCAGCGGACAGGGGGTAGGCCAGCCCCAGCATTTT.

The J gene is TRBJ2-5, the V gene TRBV12-3 or TRBV12-4; D gene uncertain. This CDR3 contains 13 residues. Trimming cost V 4 bases and J 2 bases, with 8 bases left between them. CDR3 protein: CASSSSLQETQYF. CDR3 sequence (DNA): TGTGCCAGCAGTTCTAGTCTACAAGAGACCCAGTACTTC.

The chain combines TRBV9 with TRBJ2-7; TRBD1 agrees at 7 bases. Germline V gives CDR1 SGDLS, CDR2 YYNGEE. The CDR3 runs to 14 residues. Losses at the gene ends were 1 base for V and 7 bases for J; bases not matched to a gene: 8. CDR3 region: CASSVYEGAREQYF. Written as DNA, the CDR3 is TGTGCCAGCAGCGTATACGAGGGGGCGCGAGAGCAGTACTTC.

This chain uses TRBV5-4 with TRBJ2-2, with D perhaps matching TRBD2 (7 bases). Per germline, CDR1 SGHNT and CDR2 YYREEE (reference sequence). The V gene lost 4 bases and the J gene lost 0 bases, with 13 bases spanning the gap. This CDR3 comprises 16 residues. CDR3 DNA: TGTGCCAGCAGCCCTAGGGGGGGCGCGAACACCGGGGAGCTGTTTTTT. It translates to CASSPRGGANTGELFF.

This chain joins TRBV30 and TRBJ1-4, with TRBD1 as a possible D gene (6 bases). The V end lost 3 bases, the J end lost 3 bases, and 11 bases lay between the germline ends. The CDR3 is 14 amino acids. CDR1 and CDR2 (germline): GTSNPN, SVGIG (reference sequence). CDR3: CAWSRGGPNEKLFF. In DNA, the CDR3 is TGTGCCTGGAGCCGGGGGGGCCCTAATGAAAAACTGTTTTTT.

The J gene is TRBJ2-5, the V gene TRBV24-1, with 7 bases lining up with TRBD1. Germline CDR1 is KGHDR and CDR2 is SFDVKD. The CDR3 has 16 residues. J was trimmed by 3 bases and V by 2 bases; bases with no gene match: 8. The CDR3, as DNA: TGTGCCACCAGTGATTCCTATGGGACAGCCAAAGAGACCCAGTACTTC. Residues: CATSDSYGTAKETQYF.

The V gene is TRBV28, the J gene TRBJ2-1; 8 bases are shared with TRBD2. The V and J ends lost 8 bases and 3 bases, in that order; junction bases with no gene match: 3. Germline V gives CDR1 MDHEN, CDR2 SYDVKM. The CDR3 extends over 13 amino acids. The CDR3 DNA follows: TGTGCCAGCCATAGCGGGGTCTACAATGAGCAGTTCTTC. Translating gives CASHSGVYNEQFF.

The gene calls are TRBV10-1 and TRBJ2-1; TRBD1 aligns across 9 bases. CDR1 is WNHNN, CDR2 SYGVQD, per germline (reference sequence). Trimming removed 6 bases from V and 7 bases from J; junction bases left unmatched: 13. The CDR3 sequence is 16 residues long. The CDR3 coding sequence is TGCGCCAGCAGCCCGAAGTGGAGCGGGACAGGGAATGAGCAGTTCTTC. Translation gives CASSPKWSGTGNEQFF.

The chain joins TRBV7-8 to TRBJ2-5, with 10 bases that match TRBD1. The J segment lost 2 bases and the V segment lost 10 bases, leaving 13 bases of the junction unmatched. The CDR3 consists of 16 residues. CDR1 and CDR2 from the germline V gene are SGHVS and FQNEAQ. CDR3 region: CAITFRDRGWQETQYF. The CDR3, as DNA: TGTGCCATAACTTTCCGGGACAGGGGATGGCAAGAGACCCAGTACTTC.

This clone turned up a few times. The chain links TRBV6-1 to TRBJ1-1; 7 nucleotides align to TRBD1. This CDR3 region has 14 residues. Germline assignment: CDR1 MNHNS and CDR2 SASEGT. The V gene end was trimmed by 2 bases and the J gene end by 5 bases; junction bases not matched to a gene: 5. CDR3 sequence reads: CASSETGTETEAFF. CDR3 DNA: TGTGCCAGCAGTGAAACTGGGACAGAAACTGAAGCTTTCTTT.

The chain combines TRBV18 with TRBJ2-7; maybe TRBD1 (5 bases). Germline values: CDR1 KGHSH, CDR2 LQKENI. The CDR3 is made up of 14 amino acids. With 5 bases removed from V and 5 bases from J, the gap between germline ends came to 16 bases. The chain's CDR3 is CASSVQMGRDEQYF. As DNA, the CDR3 is TGTGCCAGCTCAGTACAAATGGGGCGAGACGAGCAGTACTTC.

This clone occurred once. This chain joins TRBV10-2 and TRBJ1-5; 8 bases match TRBD1. This CDR3 has 14 amino acids. The germline CDR1 and CDR2 sequences are WSHSY and SAAADI. V was pared by 8 bases and J by 2 bases, with 5 bases of the junction left unmatched. Here the CDR3 reads CASLAGQGNQPQHF. The CDR3, as DNA: TGCGCCAGCCTAGCGGGACAGGGCAATCAGCCCCAGCATTTT.

The CDR3 protein is CATSDLLFAGELFF. For the CDR3, the DNA is TGTGCCACCAGTGATTTGCTATTCGCCGGGGAGCTGTTTTTT. The V and J genes are TRBV24-1 and TRBJ2-2; the D is unclear. The length of the CDR3 is 14 residues. Trimming pared 0 bases from V and 6 bases from J, leaving 7 bases between. CDR1 and CDR2 from the germline V gene are KGHDR and SFDVKD.